This T cell receptor beta chain stems from a study of cytomegalovirus exposure and HLA in healthy donors. The overall study: The 550 to 700 first-cohort repertoires and the 100 to 150 validation repertoires shared the same platform, a later analysis reported. General study points: Most TCRs appeared rarely, but some public TCRs recurred in many donors.

In germline, CDR1 is SGHNT, CDR2 YYREEE (reference sequence). This CDR3 has 14 residues. V was clipped by 4 bases and J by 2 bases; unmatched bases: 2. The donors were members of the validation cohort comprising roughly 130 subjects, separate from the approximately 710-subject first cohort. Regarding this clone: Antigen unknown.

Libraries were prepared by immunoSEQ multiplex PCR; TCRdb keeps only in-frame clonotypes and omits some of them. The sample holds more than 110,000 clones, approximately 94% seen once. The clonotype originates from a man aged 18 to 30 in good health and CMV-seropositive. Sequencing input: PBMCs. The genes are TRBV5-4 and TRBJ2-3; 9 nucleotides align to TRBD2. CDR3 nucleotide sequence: TGTGCCAGCAGCCCTAGCGGGACCACAGATACGCAGTATTTT. This gives the protein CASSPSGTTDTQYF. Full variable domain (outside the CDR3, taken from reference TRBV5-4 and TRBJ2-3): ETGVTQSPTHLIKTRGQQVTLRCSSQSGHNTVSWYQQALGQGPQFIFQYYREEENGRGNFPPRFSGLQFPNYSSELNVNALELDDSALYLCASSPSGTTDTQYFGPGTRLTVL.